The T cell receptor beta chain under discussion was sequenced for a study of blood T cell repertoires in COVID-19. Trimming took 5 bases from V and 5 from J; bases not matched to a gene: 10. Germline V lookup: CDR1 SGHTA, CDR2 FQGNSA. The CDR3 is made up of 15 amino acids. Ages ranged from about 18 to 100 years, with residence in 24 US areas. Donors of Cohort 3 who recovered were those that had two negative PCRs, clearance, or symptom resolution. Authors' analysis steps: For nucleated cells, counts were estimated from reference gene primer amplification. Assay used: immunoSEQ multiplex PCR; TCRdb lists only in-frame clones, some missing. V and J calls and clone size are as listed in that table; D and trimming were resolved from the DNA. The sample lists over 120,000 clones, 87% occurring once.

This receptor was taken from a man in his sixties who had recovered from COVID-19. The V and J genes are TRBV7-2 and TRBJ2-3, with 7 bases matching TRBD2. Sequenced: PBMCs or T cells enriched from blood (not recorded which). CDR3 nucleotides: TGTGCCAGCAGCCCCCCCTTGGGAGGGCGAGATACGCAGTATTTT. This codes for CASSPPLGGRDTQYF.